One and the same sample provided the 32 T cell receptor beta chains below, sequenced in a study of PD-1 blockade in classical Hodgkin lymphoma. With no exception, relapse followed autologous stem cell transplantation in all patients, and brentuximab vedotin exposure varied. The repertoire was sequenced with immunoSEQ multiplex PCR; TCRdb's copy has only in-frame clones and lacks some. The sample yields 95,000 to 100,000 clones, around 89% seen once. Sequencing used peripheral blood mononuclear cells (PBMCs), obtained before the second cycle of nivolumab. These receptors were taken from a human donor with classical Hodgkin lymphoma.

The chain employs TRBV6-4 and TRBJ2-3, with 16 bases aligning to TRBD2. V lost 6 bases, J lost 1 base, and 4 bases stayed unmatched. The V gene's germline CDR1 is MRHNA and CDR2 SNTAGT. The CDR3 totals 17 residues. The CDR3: CASSPGTSGGGTDTQYF. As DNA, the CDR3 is TGTGCCAGCAGCCCCGGGACTAGCGGGGGGGGCACAGATACGCAGTATTTT.

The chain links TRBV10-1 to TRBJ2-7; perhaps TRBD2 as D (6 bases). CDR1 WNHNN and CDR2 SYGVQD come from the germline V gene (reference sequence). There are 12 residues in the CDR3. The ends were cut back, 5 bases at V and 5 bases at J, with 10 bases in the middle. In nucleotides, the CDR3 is TGCGCCAGCAGTCGGGACTTCCACGAGCAGTACTTC. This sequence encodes CASSRDFHEQYF.

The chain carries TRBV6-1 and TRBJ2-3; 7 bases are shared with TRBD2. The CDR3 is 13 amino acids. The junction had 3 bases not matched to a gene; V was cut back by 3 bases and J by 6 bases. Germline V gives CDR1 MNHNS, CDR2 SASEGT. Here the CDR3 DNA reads TGTGCCAGCAGTGAGGGGGGGAGGGATACGCAGTATTTT. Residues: CASSEGGRDTQYF.

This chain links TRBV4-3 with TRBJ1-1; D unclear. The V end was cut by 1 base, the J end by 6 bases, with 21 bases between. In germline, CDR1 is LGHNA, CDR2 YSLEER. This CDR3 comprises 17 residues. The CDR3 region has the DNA TGCGCCAGCAGCCAAGTTAGGGCTTACTCGGCTGGCGCTGAAGCTTTCTTT. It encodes CASSQVRAYSAGAEAFF.

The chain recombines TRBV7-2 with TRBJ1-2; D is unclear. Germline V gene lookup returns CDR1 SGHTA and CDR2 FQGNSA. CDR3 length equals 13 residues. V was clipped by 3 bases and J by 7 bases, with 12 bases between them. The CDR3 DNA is TGTGCCAGCAGCTTTAGTGTTGTCGGTGGCTACACCTTC. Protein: CASSFSVVGGYTF.

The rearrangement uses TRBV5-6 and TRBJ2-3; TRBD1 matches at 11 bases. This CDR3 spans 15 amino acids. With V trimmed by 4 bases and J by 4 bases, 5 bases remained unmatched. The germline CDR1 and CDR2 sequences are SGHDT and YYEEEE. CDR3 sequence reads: CASSLGQGAADTQYF. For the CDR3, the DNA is TGTGCCAGCAGCCTCGGACAGGGGGCGGCAGATACGCAGTATTTT.

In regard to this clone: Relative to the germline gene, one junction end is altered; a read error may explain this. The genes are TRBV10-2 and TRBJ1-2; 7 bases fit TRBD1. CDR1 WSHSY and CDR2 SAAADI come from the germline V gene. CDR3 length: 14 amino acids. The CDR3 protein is CASRGDSWAYGYTF. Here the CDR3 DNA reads TGTGCTAGCAGGGGGGACTCCTGGGCCTATGGCTACACCTTC.

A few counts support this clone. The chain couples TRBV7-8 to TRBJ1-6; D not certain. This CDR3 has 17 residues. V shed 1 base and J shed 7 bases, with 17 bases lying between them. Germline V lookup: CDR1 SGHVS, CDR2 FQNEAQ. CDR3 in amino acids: CASSLGRQPLRNSPLHF. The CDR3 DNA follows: TGTGCCAGCAGCTTAGGGCGGCAACCTCTCCGGAATTCACCCCTCCACTTT.

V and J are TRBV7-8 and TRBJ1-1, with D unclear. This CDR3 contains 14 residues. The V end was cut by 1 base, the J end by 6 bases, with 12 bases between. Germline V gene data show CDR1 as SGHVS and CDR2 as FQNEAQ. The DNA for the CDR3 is TGTGCCAGCAGCTTAGGGAGGGAAATGGCTGAAGCTTTCTTT. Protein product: CASSLGREMAEAFF.

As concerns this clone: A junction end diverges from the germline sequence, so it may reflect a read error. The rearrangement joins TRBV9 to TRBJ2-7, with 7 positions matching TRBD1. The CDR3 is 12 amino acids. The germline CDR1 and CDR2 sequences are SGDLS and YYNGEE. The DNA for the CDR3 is TGTGCCAGCAGCGCAGCAGAGACAGGGCTCTATTTC. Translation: CASSAAETGLYF.

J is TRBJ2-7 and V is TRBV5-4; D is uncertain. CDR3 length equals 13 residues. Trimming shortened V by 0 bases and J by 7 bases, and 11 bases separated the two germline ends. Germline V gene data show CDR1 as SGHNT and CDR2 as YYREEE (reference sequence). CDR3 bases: TGTGCCAGCAGCTTGGCCCCGGGCCCTGAGCAGTACTTC. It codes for CASSLAPGPEQYF.

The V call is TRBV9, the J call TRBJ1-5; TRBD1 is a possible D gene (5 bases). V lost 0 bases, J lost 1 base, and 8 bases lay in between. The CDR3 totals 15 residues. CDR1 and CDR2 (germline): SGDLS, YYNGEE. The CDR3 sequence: CASSVGGESNQPQHF. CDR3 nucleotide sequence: TGTGCCAGCAGCGTAGGGGGCGAGAGCAATCAGCCCCAGCATTTT.

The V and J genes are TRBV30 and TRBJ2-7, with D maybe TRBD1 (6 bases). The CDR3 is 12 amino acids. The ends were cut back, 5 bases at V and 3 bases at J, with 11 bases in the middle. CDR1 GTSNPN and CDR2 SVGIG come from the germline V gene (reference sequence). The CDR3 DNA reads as TGTGCCTGGGGACAGAGATTCTACGAGCAGTACTTC. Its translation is CAWGQRFYEQYF.

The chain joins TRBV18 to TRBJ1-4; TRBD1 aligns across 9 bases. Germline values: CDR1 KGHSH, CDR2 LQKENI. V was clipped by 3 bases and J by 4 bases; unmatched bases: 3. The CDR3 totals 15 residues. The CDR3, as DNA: TGTGCCAGCTCACCCAAGACAGGGGGTAATGAAAAACTGTTTTTT. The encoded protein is CASSPKTGGNEKLFF.

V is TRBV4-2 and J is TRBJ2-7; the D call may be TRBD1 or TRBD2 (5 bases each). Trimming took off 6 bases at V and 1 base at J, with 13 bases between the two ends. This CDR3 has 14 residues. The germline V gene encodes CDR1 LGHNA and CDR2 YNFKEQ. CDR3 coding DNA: TGTGCCAGCAGGGGTCGGGGCACATCCTACGAGCAGTACTTC. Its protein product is CASRGRGTSYEQYF.

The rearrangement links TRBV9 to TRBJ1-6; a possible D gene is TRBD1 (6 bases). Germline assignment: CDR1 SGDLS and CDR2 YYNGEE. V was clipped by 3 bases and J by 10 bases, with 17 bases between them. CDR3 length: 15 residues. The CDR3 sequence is CASSGRGDIKSPLHF. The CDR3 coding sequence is TGTGCCAGCAGCGGGAGAGGGGACATTAAATCACCCCTCCACTTT.

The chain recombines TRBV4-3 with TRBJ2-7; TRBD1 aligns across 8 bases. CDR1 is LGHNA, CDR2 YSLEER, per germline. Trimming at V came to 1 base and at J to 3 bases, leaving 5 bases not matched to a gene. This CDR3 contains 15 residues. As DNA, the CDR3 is TGCGCCAGCAGCCAAGGGAGGACAGGGTTCTACGAGCAGTACTTC. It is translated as CASSQGRTGFYEQYF.

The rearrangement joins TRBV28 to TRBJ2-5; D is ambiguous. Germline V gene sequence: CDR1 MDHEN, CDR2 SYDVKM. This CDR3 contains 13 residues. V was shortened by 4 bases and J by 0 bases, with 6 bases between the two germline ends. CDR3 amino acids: CASSYPHQETQYF. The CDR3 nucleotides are TGTGCCAGCAGTTACCCTCACCAAGAGACCCAGTACTTC. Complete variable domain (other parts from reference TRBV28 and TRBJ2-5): DVKVTQSSRYLVKRTGEKVFLECVQDMDHENMFWYRQDPGLGLRLIYFSYDVKMKEKGDIPEGYSVSREKKERFSLILESASTNQTSMYLCASSYPHQETQYFGPGTRLLVL.

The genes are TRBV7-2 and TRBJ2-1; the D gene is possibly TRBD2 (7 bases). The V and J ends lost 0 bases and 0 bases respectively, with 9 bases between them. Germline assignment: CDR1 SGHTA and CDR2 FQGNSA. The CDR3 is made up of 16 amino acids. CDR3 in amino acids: CASSLARGASYNEQFF. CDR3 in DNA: TGTGCCAGCAGCTTAGCACGGGGGGCCTCCTACAATGAGCAGTTCTTC.

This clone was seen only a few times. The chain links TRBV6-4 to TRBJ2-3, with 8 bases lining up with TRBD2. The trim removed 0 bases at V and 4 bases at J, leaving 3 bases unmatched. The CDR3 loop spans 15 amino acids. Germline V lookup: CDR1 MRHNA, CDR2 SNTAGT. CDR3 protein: CASSDSVGGADTQYF. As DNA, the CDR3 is TGTGCCAGCAGTGACTCAGTCGGGGGGGCAGATACGCAGTATTTT.

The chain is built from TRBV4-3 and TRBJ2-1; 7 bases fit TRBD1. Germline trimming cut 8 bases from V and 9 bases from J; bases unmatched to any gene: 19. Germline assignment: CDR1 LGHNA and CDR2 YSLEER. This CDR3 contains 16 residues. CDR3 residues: CASGKGRQGVGSEQFF. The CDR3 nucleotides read TGCGCCAGCGGGAAGGGCCGGCAGGGGGTTGGCAGTGAGCAGTTCTTC.

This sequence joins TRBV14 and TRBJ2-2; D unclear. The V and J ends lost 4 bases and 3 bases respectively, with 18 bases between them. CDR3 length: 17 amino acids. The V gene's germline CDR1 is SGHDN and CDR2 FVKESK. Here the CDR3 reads CASSLRARGTHTGELFF. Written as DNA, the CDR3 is TGTGCCAGCAGCCTCCGCGCGAGAGGTACCCACACCGGGGAGCTGTTTTTT.

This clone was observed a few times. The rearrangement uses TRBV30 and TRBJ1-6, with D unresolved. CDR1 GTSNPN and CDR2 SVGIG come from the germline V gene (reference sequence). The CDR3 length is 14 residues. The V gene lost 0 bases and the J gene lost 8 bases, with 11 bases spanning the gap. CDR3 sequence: CAWSVSPPHSPLHF. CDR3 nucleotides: TGTGCCTGGAGTGTATCCCCCCCCCATTCACCCCTCCACTTT.

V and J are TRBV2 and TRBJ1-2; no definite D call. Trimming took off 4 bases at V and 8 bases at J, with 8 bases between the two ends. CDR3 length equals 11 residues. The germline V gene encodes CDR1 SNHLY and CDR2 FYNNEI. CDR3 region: CASSGVFGYTF. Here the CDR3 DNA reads TGTGCCAGCAGTGGGGTGTTCGGCTACACCTTC.

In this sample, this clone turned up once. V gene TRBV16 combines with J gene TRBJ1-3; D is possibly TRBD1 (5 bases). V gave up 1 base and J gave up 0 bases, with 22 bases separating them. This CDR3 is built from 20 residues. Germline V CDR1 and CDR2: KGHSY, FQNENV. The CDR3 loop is CASSQLGTEDPFSSGNTIYF. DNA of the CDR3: TGTGCCAGCAGCCAATTAGGGACCGAAGACCCATTTAGCTCTGGAAACACCATATATTTT.

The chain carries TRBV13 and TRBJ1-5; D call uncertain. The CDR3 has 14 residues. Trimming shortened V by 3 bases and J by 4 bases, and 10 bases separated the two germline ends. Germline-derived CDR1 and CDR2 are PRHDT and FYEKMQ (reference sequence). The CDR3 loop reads CASSFGLENQPQHF. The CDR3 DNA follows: TGTGCCAGCAGCTTCGGCTTGGAGAATCAGCCCCAGCATTTT.

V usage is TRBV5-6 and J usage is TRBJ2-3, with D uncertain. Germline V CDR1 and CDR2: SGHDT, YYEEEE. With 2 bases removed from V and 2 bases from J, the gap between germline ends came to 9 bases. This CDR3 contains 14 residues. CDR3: CASSFPLHTDTQYF. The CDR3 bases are TGTGCCAGCAGCTTCCCCCTCCACACAGATACGCAGTATTTT.

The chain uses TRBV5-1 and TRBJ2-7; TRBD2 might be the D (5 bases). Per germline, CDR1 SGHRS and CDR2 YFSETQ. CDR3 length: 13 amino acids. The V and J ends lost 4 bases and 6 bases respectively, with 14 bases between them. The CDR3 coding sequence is TGCGCCAGCAGCGGCGGACTGACGAGCGAGCAGTACTTC. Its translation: CASSGGLTSEQYF.

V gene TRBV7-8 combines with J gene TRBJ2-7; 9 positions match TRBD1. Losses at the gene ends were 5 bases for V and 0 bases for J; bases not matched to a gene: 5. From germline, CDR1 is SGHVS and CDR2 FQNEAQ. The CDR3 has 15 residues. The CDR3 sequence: CASSGGQGSSYEQYF. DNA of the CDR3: TGTGCCAGCAGCGGGGGACAGGGTTCCTCCTACGAGCAGTACTTC. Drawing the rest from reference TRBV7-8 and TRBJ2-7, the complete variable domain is GAGVSQSPRYKVAKRGQDVALRCDPISGHVSLFWYQQALGQGPEFLTYFQNEAQLDKSGLPSDRFFAERPEGSVSTLKIQRTQQEDSAVYLCASSGGQGSSYEQYFGPGTRLTVT.

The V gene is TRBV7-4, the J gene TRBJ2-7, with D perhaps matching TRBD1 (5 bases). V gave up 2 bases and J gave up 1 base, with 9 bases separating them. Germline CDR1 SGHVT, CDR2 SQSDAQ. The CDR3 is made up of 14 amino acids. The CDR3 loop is CASSLNRFSYEQYF. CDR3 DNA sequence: TGTGCCAGCAGCTTAAACAGGTTTTCCTACGAGCAGTACTTC.

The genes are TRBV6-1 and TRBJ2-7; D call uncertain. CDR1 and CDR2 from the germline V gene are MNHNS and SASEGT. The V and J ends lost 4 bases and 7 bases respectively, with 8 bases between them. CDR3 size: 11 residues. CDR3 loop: CASSGSREQYF. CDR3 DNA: TGTGCCAGCAGTGGAAGTCGTGAGCAGTACTTC.

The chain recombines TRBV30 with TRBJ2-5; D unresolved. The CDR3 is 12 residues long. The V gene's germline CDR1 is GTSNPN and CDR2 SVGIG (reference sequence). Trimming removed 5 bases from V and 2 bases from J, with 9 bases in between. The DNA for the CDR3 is TGTGCCTGGTCACTGGCTCAAGAGACCCAGTACTTC. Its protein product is CAWSLAQETQYF. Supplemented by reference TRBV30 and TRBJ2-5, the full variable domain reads SQTIHQWPATLVQPVGSPLSLECTVEGTSNPNLYWYRQAAGRGLQLLFYSVGIGQISSEVPQNLSASRPQDRQFILSSKKLLLSDSGFYLCAWSLAQETQYFGPGTRLLVL.